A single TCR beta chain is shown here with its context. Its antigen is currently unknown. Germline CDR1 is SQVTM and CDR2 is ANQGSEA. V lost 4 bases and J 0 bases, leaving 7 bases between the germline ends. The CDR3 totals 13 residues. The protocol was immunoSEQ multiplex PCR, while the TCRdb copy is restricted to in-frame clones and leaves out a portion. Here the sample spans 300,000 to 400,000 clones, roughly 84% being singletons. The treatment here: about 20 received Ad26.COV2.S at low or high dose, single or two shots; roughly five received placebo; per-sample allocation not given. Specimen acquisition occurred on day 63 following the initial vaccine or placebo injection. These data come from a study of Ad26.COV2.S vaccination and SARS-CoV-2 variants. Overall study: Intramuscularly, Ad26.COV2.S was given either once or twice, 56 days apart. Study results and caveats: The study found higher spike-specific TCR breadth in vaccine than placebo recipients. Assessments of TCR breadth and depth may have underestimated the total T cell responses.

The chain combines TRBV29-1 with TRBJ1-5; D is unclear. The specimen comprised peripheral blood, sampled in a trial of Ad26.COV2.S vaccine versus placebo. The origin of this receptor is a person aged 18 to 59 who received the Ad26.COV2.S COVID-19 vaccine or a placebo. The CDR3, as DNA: TGCAGCGTTGCAGAGTATAGCAATCAGCCCCAGCATTTT. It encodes CSVAEYSNQPQHF. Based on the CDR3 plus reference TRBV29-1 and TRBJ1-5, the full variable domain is SAVISQKPSRDICQRGTSLTIQCQVDSQVTMMFWYRQQPGQSLTLIATANQGSEATYESGFVIDKFPISRPNLTFSTLTVSNMSPEDSSIYLCSVAEYSNQPQHFGDGTRLSIL.